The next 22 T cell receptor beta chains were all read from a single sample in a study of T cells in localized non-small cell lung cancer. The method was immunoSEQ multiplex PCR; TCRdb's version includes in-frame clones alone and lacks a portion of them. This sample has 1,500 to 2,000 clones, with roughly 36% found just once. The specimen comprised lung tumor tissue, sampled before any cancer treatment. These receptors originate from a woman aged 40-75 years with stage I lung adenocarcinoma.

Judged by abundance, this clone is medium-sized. The CDR3: CASRNPGRNSPLHF. CDR3 sequence (DNA): TGTGCCAGCAGAAACCCGGGACGGAATTCACCCCTCCACTTT. The chain uses TRBV6-8 and TRBJ1-6, with D possibly being TRBD1 (5 bases). Germline assignment: CDR1 MNHGY and CDR2 SAAAGT. Trimming took off 6 bases at V and 7 bases at J, with 13 bases between the two ends. The CDR3 has 14 amino acids.

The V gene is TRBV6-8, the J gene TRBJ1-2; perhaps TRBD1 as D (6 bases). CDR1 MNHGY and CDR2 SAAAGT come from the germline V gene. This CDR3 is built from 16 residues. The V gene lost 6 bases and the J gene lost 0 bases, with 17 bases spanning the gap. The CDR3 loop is CASRPDRYDANYGYTF. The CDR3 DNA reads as TGTGCCAGCAGACCCGACAGGTACGATGCTAACTATGGCTACACCTTC.

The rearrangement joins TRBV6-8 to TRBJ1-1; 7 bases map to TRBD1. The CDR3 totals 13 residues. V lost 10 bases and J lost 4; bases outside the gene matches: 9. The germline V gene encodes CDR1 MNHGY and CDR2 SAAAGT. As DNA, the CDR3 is TGTGCCATCAGGGGGTCAAGAGGCACTGAAGCTTTCTTT. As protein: CAIRGSRGTEAFF.

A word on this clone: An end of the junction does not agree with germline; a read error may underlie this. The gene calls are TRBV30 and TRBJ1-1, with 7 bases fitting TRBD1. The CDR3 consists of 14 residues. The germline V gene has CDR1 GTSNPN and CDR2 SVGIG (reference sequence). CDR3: CAWGPRGSNTETFF. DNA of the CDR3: TGTGCCTGGGGTCCCAGGGGGTCAAACACTGAAACTTTCTTT.

CDR3: CASRGPGSEAFF. CDR3 nucleotide sequence: TGTGCCAGCAGGGGTCCAGGGTCTGAAGCTTTCTTT. The V and J genes are TRBV6-8 and TRBJ1-1; possible D gene TRBD1, 5 bases. Per germline, CDR1 MNHGY and CDR2 SAAAGT. V was cut by 6 bases and J by 6 bases, with 11 bases left in between. The CDR3 covers 12 residues.

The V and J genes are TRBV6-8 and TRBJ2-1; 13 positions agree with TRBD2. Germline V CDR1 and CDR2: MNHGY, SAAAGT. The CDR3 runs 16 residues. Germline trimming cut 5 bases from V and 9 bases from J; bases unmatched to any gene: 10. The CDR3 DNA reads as TGTGCCAGCAGTCCTCCCCGACTAGCGGGGGGTGGTGAGCAGTTCTTC. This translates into CASSPPRLAGGGEQFF.

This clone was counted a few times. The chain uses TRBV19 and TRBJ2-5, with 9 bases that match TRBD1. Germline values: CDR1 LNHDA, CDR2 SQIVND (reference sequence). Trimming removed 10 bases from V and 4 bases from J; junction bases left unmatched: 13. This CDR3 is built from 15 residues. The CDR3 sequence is CATNPGQGLGETQYF. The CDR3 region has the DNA TGTGCCACCAATCCGGGACAGGGACTCGGAGAGACCCAGTACTTC.

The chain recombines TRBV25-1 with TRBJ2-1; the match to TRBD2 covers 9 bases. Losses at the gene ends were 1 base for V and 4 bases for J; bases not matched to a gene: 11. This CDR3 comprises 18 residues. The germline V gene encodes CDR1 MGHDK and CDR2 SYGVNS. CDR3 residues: CASSESRVRTSVYNEQFF. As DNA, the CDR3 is TGTGCCAGCAGTGAATCGCGTGTCCGGACTAGCGTTTACAATGAGCAGTTCTTC.

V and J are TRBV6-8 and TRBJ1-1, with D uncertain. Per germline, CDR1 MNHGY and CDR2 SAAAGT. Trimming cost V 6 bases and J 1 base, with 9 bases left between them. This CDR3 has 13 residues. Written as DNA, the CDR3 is TGTGCCAGCAGGCCAACTTGGAACACTGAAGCTTTCTTT. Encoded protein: CASRPTWNTEAFF.

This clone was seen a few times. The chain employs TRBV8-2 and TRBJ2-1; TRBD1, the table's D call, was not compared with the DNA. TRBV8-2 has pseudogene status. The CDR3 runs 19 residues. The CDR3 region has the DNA TGTGCCAGCAGTTCAGGGGACCGATTTCTGGCGAGCTCCTACAATGAGCAGTTCTTC. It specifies CASSSGDRFLASSYNEQFF.

CDR3 in DNA: TGTGCTAGTGGTGACGGGACAGGGGCGAACAATGAGCAGTTCTTC. It yields the protein CASGDGTGANNEQFF. The chain recombines TRBV12-5 with TRBJ2-1; 10 nucleotides align to TRBD1. Germline values: CDR1 LGHNT, CDR2 FRNRAP. The V gene end was trimmed by 5 bases and the J gene end by 5 bases; junction bases not matched to a gene: 6. This CDR3 spans 15 amino acids.

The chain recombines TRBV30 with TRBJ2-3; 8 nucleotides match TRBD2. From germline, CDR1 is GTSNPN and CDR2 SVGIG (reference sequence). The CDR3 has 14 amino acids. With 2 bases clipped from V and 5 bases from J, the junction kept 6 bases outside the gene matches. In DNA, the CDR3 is TGTGCCTGGAGTAGACTAGCGTCCGGAGATACGCAGTATTTT. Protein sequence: CAWSRLASGDTQYF.

In DNA form, the CDR3 reads TGTGCCAGCAGCTTTAGCAAGGAAGGGAACACCGGGGAGCTGTTTTTT. As protein: CASSFSKEGNTGELFF. The J gene is TRBJ2-2, the V gene TRBV7-6; D gene unclear. CDR3 length equals 16 residues. Trimming took 3 bases from V and 1 from J, leaving 12 bases between them. Looked up from germline, CDR1 is SGHVS and CDR2 is FNYEAQ.

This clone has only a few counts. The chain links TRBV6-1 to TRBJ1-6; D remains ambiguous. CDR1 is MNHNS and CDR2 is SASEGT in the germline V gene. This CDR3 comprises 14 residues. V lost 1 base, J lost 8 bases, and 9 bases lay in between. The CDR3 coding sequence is TGTGCCAGCAGTGAAGGGAACCTAGATTCACCCCTCCACTTT. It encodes CASSEGNLDSPLHF.

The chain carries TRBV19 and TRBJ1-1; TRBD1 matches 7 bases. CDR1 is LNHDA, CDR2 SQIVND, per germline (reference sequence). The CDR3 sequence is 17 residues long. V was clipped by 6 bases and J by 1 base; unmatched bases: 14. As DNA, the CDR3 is TGTGCCAGTAGGGCCACGAGGCAGGGGGAGGGGAACACTGAAGCTTTCTTT. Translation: CASRATRQGEGNTEAFF.

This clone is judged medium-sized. This CDR3 is CASSLGQNRGNTEAFF. The CDR3 region has the DNA TGTGCCAGCAGCTTGGGGCAGAATCGAGGGAACACTGAAGCTTTCTTT. The chain combines TRBV11-3 with TRBJ1-1; D perhaps matches TRBD1 (5 bases). The CDR3 is 16 residues long. Trimming removed 3 bases at V and 1 base at J, with 15 bases between. Germline values: CDR1 SGHNT, CDR2 YENEEA.

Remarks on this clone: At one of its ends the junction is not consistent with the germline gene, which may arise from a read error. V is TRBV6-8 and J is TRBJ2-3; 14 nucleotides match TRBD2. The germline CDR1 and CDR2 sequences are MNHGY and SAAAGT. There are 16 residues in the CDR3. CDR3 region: CASSDSTSGGADTQYF. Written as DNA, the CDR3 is TGTGCCAGCAGTGACTCGACTAGCGGGGGGGCAGATACGCAGTATTTT.

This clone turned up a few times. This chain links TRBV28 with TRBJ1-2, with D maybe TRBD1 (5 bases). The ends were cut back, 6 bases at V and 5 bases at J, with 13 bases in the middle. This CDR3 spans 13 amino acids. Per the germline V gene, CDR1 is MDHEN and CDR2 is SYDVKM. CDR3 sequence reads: CASREGRGYGYTF. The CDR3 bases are TGTGCCAGCAGAGAGGGGAGGGGTTATGGCTACACCTTC.

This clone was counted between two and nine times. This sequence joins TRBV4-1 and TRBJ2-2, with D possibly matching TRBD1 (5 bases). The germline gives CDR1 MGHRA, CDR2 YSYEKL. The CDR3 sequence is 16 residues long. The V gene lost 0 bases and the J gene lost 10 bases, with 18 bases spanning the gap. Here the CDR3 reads CASSQDRLSGIQELFF. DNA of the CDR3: TGCGCCAGCAGCCAAGATCGGCTCTCAGGGATACAGGAGCTGTTTTTT.

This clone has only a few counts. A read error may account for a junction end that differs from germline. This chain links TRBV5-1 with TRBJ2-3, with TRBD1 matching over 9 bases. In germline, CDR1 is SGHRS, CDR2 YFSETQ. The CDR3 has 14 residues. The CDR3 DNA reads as TGCGCCAGCAGCCCGACAGGGGGACGGGATATGCAGTATTTT. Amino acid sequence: CASSPTGGRDMQYF.

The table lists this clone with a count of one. The CDR3, as DNA: TGTGCCAGTAGTCTGGACAGGGAAGGAGGTCAGCCCCAGCATTTT. It encodes CASSLDREGGQPQHF. The rearrangement links TRBV19 to TRBJ1-5, with 8 bases matching TRBD1. After removal of 5 bases from V and 6 bases from J, the junction contained 9 bases not matched to a gene. CDR3 length: 15 residues. CDR1 and CDR2 from the germline V gene are LNHDA and SQIVND (reference sequence).

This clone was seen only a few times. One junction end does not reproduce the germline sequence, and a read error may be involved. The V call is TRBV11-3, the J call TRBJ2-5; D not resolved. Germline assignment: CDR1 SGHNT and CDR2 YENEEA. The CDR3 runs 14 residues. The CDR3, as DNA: TGTGCCAGCAACTTATTATCTCTCCAAGAGACCCAGTACTTC. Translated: CASNLLSLQETQYF.